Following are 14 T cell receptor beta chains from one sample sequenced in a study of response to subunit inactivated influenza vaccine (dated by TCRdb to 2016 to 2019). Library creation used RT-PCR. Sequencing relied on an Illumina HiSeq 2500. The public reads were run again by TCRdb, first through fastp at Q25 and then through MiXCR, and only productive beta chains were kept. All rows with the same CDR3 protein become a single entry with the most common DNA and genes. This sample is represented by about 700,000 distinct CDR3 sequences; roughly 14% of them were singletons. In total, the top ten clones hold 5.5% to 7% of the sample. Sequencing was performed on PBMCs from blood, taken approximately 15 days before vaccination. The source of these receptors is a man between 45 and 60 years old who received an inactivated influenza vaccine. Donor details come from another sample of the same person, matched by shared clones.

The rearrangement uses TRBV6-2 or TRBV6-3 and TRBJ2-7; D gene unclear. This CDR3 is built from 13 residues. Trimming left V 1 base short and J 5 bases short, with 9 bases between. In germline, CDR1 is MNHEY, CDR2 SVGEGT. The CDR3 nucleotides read TGTGCCAGCAGTTACTTAGGTATCCACGAGCAGTACTTC. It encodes CASSYLGIHEQYF.

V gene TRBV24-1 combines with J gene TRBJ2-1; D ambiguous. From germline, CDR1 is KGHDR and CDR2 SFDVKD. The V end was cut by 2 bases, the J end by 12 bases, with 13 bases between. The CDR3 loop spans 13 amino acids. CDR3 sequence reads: CATSDSSEIGQFF. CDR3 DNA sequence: TGTGCCACCAGTGATTCGTCGGAAATCGGGCAGTTCTTC.

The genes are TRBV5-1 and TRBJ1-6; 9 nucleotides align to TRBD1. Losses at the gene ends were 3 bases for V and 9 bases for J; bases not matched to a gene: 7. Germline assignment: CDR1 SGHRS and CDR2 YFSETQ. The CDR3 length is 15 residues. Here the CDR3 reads CASSSAGTGSSPLHF. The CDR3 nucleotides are TGCGCCAGCAGCTCCGCCGGGACAGGGAGTTCACCCCTCCACTTT.

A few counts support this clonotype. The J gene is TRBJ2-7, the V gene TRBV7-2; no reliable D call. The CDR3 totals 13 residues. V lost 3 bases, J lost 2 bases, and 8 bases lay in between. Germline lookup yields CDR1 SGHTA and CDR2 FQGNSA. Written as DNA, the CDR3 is TGTGCCAGCAGCTTTTCGTGGGCCTACGAGCAGTACTTC. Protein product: CASSFSWAYEQYF. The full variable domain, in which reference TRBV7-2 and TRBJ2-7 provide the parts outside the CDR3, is GAGVSQSPSNKVTEKGKDVELRCDPISGHTALYWYRQSLGQGLEFLIYFQGNSAPDKSGLPSDRFSAERTGGSVSTLTIQRTQQEDSAVYLCASSFSWAYEQYFGPGTRLTVT.

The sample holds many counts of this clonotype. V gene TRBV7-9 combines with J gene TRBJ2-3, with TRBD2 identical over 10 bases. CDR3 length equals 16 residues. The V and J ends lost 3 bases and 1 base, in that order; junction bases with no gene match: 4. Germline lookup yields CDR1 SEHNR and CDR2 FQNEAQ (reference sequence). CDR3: CASSLVLAGGTDTQYF. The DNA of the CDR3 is TGTGCCAGCAGCTTGGTGCTAGCGGGGGGCACAGATACGCAGTATTTT.

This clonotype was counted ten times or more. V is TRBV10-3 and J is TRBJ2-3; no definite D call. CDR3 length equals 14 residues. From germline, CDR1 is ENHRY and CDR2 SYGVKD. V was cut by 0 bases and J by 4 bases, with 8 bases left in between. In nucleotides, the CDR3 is TGTGCCATCAGTGAGTCTACCAGACCAGATACGCAGTATTTT. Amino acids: CAISESTRPDTQYF.

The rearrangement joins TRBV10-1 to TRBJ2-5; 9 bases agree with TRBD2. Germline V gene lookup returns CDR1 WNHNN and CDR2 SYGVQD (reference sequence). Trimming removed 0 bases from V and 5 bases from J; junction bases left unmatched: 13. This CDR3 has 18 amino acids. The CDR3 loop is CASSESKLRSGGMETQYF. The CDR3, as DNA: TGCGCCAGCAGTGAGTCGAAATTACGAAGCGGGGGGATGGAGACCCAGTACTTC.

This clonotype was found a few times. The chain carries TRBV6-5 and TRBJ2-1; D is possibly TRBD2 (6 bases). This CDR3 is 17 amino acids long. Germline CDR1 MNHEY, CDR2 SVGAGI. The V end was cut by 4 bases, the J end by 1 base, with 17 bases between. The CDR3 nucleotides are TGTGCCAGCAGTTCCATCGTAGCGCGGGGATCCTACAATGAGCAGTTCTTC. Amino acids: CASSSIVARGSYNEQFF.

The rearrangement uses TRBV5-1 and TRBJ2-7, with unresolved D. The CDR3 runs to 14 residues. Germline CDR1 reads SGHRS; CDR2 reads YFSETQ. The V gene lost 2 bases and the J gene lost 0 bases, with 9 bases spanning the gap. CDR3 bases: TGCGCCAGCAGCTTTAATAATCCCTCCTACGAGCAGTACTTC. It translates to CASSFNNPSYEQYF.

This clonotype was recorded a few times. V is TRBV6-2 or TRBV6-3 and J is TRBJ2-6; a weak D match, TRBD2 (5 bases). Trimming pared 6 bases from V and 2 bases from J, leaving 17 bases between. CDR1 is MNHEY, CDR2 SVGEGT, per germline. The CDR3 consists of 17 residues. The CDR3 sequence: CASSYHGLAAGANVLTF. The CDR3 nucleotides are TGTGCCAGCAGCTACCATGGACTTGCTGCTGGGGCCAACGTCCTGACTTTC.

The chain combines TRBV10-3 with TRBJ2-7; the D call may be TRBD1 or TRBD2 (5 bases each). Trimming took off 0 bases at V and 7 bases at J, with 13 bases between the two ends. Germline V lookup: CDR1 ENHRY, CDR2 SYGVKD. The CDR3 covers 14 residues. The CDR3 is CAISESGDRVEQYF. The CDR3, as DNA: TGTGCCATCAGTGAGTCGGGGGATAGGGTTGAGCAGTACTTC.

CDR3 protein: CASSQVLRRTEGDTQYF. The CDR3 nucleotides read TGTGCCAGCAGCCAAGTCCTCAGGCGGACCGAGGGAGATACGCAGTATTTT. This rearrangement joins TRBV3-1 to TRBJ2-3; maybe TRBD2 (5 bases). Trimming shortened V by 1 base and J by 5 bases, and 19 bases separated the two germline ends. The germline gives CDR1 LGHDT, CDR2 YNNKEL (reference sequence). This CDR3 has 17 residues.

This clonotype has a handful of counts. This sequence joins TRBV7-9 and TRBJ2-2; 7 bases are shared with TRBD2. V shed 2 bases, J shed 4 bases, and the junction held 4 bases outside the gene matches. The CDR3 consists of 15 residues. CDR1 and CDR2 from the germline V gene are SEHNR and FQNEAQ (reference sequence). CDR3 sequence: CASSLWTSITGELFF. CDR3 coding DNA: TGTGCCAGCAGCTTATGGACTAGTATCACCGGGGAGCTGTTTTTT.

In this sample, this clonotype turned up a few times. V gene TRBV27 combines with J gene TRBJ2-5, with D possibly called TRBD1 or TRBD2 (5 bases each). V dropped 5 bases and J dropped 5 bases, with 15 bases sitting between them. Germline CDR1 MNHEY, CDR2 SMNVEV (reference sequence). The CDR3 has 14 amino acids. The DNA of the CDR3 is TGTGCCAGCAGTCCCGGACTCAAGGGGGAGACCCAGTACTTC. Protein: CASSPGLKGETQYF.